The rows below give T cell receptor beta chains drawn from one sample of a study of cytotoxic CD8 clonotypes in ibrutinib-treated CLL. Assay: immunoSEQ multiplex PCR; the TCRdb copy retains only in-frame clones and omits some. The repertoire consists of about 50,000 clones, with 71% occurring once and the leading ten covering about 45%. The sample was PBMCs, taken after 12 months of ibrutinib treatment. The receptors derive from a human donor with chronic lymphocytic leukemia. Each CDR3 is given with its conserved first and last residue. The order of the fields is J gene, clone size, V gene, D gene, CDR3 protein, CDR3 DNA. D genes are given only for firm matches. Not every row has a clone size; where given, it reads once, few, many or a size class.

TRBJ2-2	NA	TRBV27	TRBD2	CASSWLAGVTGELFF	TGTGCCAGCAGTTGGTTGGCGGGAGTCACCGGGGAGCTGTTTTTT
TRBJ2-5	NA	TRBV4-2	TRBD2	CASSQDPLAPGGNQETQYF	TGTGCCAGCAGCCAAGATCCCCTAGCGCCGGGAGGCAACCAAGAGACCCAGTACTTC
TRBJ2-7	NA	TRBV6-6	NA	CASSNRRSSYEQYF	TGTGCCAGCAGTAACCGACGCAGCTCCTACGAGCAGTACTTC
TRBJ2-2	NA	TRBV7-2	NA	CASSPQQVQLFF	TGTGCCAGCAGCCCACAACAGGTCCAGCTGTTTTTT
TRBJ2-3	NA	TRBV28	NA	CASSPTSTDTQYF	TGTGCCAGCAGCCCGACTAGCACAGATACGCAGTATTTT
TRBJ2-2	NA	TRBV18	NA	CASSPGPGFRTGELFF	TGTGCCAGCTCACCAGGTCCGGGGTTCAGAACCGGGGAGCTGTTTTTT
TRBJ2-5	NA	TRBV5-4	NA	CASSLGGYQETQYF	TGTGCCAGCAGCTTAGGGGGGTACCAAGAGACCCAGTACTTC
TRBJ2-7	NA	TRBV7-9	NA	CASSFGGSTYEQYF	TGTGCCAGCAGCTTCGGGGGTTCAACCTACGAGCAGTACTTC
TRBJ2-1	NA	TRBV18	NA	CASSLIYNEQFF	TGTGCCAGCTCACTTATCTACAATGAGCAGTTCTTC
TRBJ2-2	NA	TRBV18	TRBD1	CASSPPTGGPNTGELFF	TGTGCCAGCTCACCACCGACAGGGGGCCCAAACACCGGGGAGCTGTTTTTT
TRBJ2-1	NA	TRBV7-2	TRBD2	CASSLVPSGSYNEQFF	TGTGCCAGCAGCTTAGTTCCTAGCGGATCCTACAATGAGCAGTTCTTC
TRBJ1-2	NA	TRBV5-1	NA	CASSPPQESNYGYTF	TGCGCCAGCAGCCCCCCGCAGGAGTCTAACTATGGCTACACCTTC
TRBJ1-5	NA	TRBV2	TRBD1	CASRVSGQQNQPQHF	TGTGCCAGCCGGGTATCGGGACAGCAAAATCAGCCCCAGCATTTT
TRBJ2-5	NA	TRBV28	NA	CASSEGERETQYF	TGTGCCAGCAGTGAGGGGGAACGGGAGACCCAGTACTTC
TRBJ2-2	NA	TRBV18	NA	CASSPSGGGTGELFF	TGTGCCAGCTCACCCTCCGGTGGGGGAACCGGGGAGCTGTTTTTT
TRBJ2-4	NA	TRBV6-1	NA	CASSEGDFWNIQYF	TGTGCCAGCAGTGAAGGGGACTTCTGGAACATTCAGTACTTC
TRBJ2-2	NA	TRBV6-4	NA	CASSVDTYTGELFF	TGTGCCAGCAGCGTTGACACTTACACCGGGGAGCTGTTTTTT
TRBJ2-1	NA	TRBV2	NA	CASSSFTLEQFF	TGTGCCAGCAGTTCATTTACACTTGAGCAGTTCTTC
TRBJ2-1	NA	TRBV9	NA	CASSLDLSGAIYNEQFF	TGTGCCAGCAGCTTAGACCTATCGGGAGCGATCTACAATGAGCAGTTCTTC
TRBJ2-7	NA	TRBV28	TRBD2	CASSLLAEKGQYF	TGTGCCAGCAGCCTACTAGCGGAGAAGGGGCAGTACTTC
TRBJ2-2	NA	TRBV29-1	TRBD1	CSATQGARDTGELFF	TGCAGCGCAACACAGGGGGCGCGTGACACCGGGGAGCTGTTTTTT
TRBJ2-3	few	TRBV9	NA	CASSVGMGDTQYF	TGTGCCAGCAGCGTAGGAATGGGGGATACGCAGTATTTT
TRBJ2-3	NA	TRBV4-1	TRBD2	CASSPFGGLAGVGGTDTQYF	TGCGCCAGCAGCCCCTTTGGGGGACTAGCGGGAGTAGGGGGCACAGATACGCAGTATTTT
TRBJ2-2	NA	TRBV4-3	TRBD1	CASSVQDRDSTGELFF	TGCGCCAGCAGCGTACAAGACCGGGACAGCACCGGGGAGCTGTTTTTT
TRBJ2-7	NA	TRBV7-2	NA	CASSLSREPYEQYF	TGTGCCAGCAGCTTGAGCAGGGAGCCCTACGAGCAGTACTTC
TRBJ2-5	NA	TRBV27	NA	CASSAGGGRETQYF	TGTGCCAGCAGCGCCGGGGGCGGCCGGGAGACCCAGTACTTC
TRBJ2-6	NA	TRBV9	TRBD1	CASSKRDRGFGSGANVLTF	TGTGCCAGCAGCAAACGGGACAGGGGGTTCGGCTCTGGGGCCAACGTCCTGACTTTC
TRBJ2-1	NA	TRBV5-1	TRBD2	CASSDTGLAGGRSYNEQFF	TGCGCCAGCAGCGATACGGGACTAGCGGGAGGCCGTTCCTACAATGAGCAGTTCTTC
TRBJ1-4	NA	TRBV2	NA	CASSKGPNEKLFF	TGTGCCAGCAGCAAGGGCCCGAATGAAAAACTGTTTTTT
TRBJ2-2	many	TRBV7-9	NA	CASNPSGGRGPSLTGELFF	TGTGCCAGCAACCCCTCCGGTGGGCGCGGCCCCTCGCTAACCGGGGAGCTGTTTTTT
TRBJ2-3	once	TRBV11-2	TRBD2	CASSWLAGADTQYF	TGTGCCAGCAGCTGGCTGGCGGGAGCGGATACGCAGTATTTT